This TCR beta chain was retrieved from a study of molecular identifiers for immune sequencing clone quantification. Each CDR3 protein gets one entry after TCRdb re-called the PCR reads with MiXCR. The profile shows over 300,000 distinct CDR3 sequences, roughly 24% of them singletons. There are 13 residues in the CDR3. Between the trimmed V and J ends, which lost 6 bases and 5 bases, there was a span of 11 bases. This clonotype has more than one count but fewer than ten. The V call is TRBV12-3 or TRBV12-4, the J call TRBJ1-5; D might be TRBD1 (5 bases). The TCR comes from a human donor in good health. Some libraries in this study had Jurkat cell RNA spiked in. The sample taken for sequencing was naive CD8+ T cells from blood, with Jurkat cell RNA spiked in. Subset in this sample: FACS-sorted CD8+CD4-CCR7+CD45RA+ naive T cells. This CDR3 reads CASSSDSHQPQHF. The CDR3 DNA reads TGTGCCAGCAGCTCCGACAGCCATCAGCCCCAGCATTTT.